These 29 T cell receptor beta chains were sequenced from one sample in a study of beta chain features in type 1 diabetes listed by TCRdb under 2018. Which antigens these TCRs recognize remains unknown. Library preparation employed the immunoSEQ multiplex PCR assay. The entire isolated RNA was reverse transcribed using the High Capacity cDNA Reverse Transcription Kit, and thus expressed TCRB transcripts were sequenced. Drawn from immuneACCESS, this table holds only the in-frame rearrangements with V and J called that TCRdb kept. Clones are partly lost; checked studies trace under half to an unresolved V gene and leave the rest unexplained. The sample table lists 250,000 to 300,000 clones, 24% of them with a count of one. Approximately 0.011% of the sample lies in the top ten. What the authors observed across the whole study: In all four CD4+ subsets, TCRB CDR3 length was moderately but significantly shorter in type 1 diabetes patients.

Material for sequencing was naive CD4+ T cells from blood. Interpreted using the paper, the cell subset or site label stands for: true naive CD4+ T cells. All receptors come from a woman in her 30s with type 1 diabetes.

The chain recombines TRBV9 with TRBJ2-5, with a weak D call TRBD2 (6 bases). Trimming stripped 3 bases from V and 1 base from J, with 10 bases between. The germline CDR1 and CDR2 sequences are SGDLS and YYNGEE. The CDR3 runs to 14 residues. CDR3 bases: TGTGCCAGCAGCGACCCTAGCGCCCAAGAGACCCAGTACTTC. Translated: CASSDPSAQETQYF.

V and J are TRBV11-2 and TRBJ2-7; D call uncertain. V gave up 1 base and J gave up 3 bases, with 10 bases separating them. The CDR3 totals 14 residues. In germline, CDR1 is SGHAT, CDR2 FQNNGV. CDR3 sequence: CASSLVMGYYEQYF. The CDR3 nucleotides are TGTGCCAGCAGCTTAGTCATGGGCTACTACGAGCAGTACTTC.

V is TRBV5-1 and J is TRBJ1-2; the D is unclear. Germline loops: CDR1 SGHRS, CDR2 YFSETQ. V was shortened by 5 bases and J by 8 bases, with 19 bases between the two germline ends. The CDR3 contains 14 residues. This CDR3 reads CASSGSSTQQGYTF. DNA of the CDR3: TGCGCCAGCAGTGGGTCTTCCACACAGCAAGGCTACACCTTC.

This clone came up a few times. The rearrangement links TRBV7-9 to TRBJ2-6, with a possible D match to TRBD1 (6 bases). There are 17 residues in the CDR3. V was shortened by 3 bases and J by 0 bases, with 12 bases between the two germline ends. CDR1 and CDR2 from the germline V gene are SEHNR and FQNEAQ (reference sequence). DNA for the CDR3: TGTGCCAGCAGCTTGGACAGACGAAACTCTGGGGCCAACGTCCTGACTTTC. It codes for CASSLDRRNSGANVLTF.

The V and J genes are TRBV18 and TRBJ2-7, with 7 bases lining up with TRBD1. Germline V lookup: CDR1 KGHSH, CDR2 LQKENI. The CDR3 runs to 14 residues. Trimming removed 5 bases from V and 2 bases from J; junction bases left unmatched: 6. The CDR3 bases are TGTGCCAGCTCAACCGGGACAGAGGCCTACGAGCAGTACTTC. It specifies CASSTGTEAYEQYF.

A few counts support this clone. The chain recombines TRBV7-3 with TRBJ1-1, with 7 bases identical to TRBD1. The length of the CDR3 is 13 residues. Germline-derived CDR1 and CDR2 are SGHTA and FQGTGA. Trimming removed 6 bases from V and 6 bases from J; junction bases left unmatched: 7. This CDR3 reads CASSTYRGPEAFF. DNA for the CDR3: TGTGCCAGCAGTACATACAGGGGTCCTGAAGCTTTCTTT.

There are a few counts of this clone. V gene TRBV29-1 combines with J gene TRBJ2-1; the D gene is possibly TRBD2 (6 bases). The germline gives CDR1 SQVTM, CDR2 ANQGSEA. V lost 6 bases and J 2 bases, leaving 14 bases between the germline ends. This CDR3 is built from 14 residues. In DNA, the CDR3 is TGCAGCGTGGTGACGGGGAGGCCCTACAATGAGCAGTTCTTC. Protein sequence: CSVVTGRPYNEQFF.

V and J are TRBV5-1 and TRBJ1-1; D might be TRBD1 (5 bases). Germline assignment: CDR1 SGHRS and CDR2 YFSETQ. The CDR3 covers 12 residues. The germline V and J ends were trimmed by 5 bases and 3 bases, with 8 bases remaining between them. The CDR3 protein is CASRPGDTEAFF. The CDR3 DNA reads TGCGCCAGCAGGCCGGGGGACACTGAAGCTTTCTTT.

The rearrangement links TRBV15 to TRBJ2-3; possibly TRBD1 for D (6 bases). This CDR3 is built from 15 residues. Germline loops: CDR1 LNHNV, CDR2 YYDKDF (reference sequence). V was trimmed by 1 base and J by 4 bases, leaving 12 bases between them. CDR3 protein: CATSRVKQGADTQYF. The CDR3 DNA reads as TGTGCCACCAGCAGAGTCAAACAGGGCGCAGATACGCAGTATTTT. The full variable domain, in which reference TRBV15 and TRBJ2-3 provide the parts outside the CDR3, is DAMVIQNPRYQVTQFGKPVTLSCSQTLNHNVMYWYQQKSSQAPKLLFHYYDKDFNNEADTPDNFQSRRPNTSFCFLDIRSPGLGDTAMYLCATSRVKQGADTQYFGPGTRLTVL.

V gene TRBV19 combines with J gene TRBJ2-1, with D maybe TRBD2 (5 bases). The CDR3 has 13 amino acids. The V end lost 3 bases, the J end lost 9 bases, and 12 bases lay between the germline ends. Germline V gene sequence: CDR1 LNHDA, CDR2 SQIVND (reference sequence). CDR3 sequence (DNA): TGTGCCAGTAGTATTCCCCCCGGGATTGAGCAGTTCTTC. Protein: CASSIPPGIEQFF. Together with reference TRBV19 and TRBJ2-1, the CDR3 gives the full variable domain: DGGITQSPKYLFRKEGQNVTLSCEQNLNHDAMYWYRQDPGQGLRLIYYSQIVNDFQKGDIAEGYSVSREKKESFPLTVTSAQKNPTAFYLCASSIPPGIEQFFGPGTRLTVL.

This clone was picked up one time. This chain uses TRBV7-9 with TRBJ1-1, with D possibly TRBD1 on 6 matching bases. The CDR3 is 17 residues long. V lost 0 bases, J lost 0 bases, and 14 bases lay in between. Germline V gene lookup returns CDR1 SEHNR and CDR2 FQNEAQ (reference sequence). Here the CDR3 reads CASSLARGQPMNTEAFF. The CDR3 region has the DNA TGTGCCAGCAGCTTAGCGCGCGGACAGCCCATGAACACTGAAGCTTTCTTT.

The chain joins TRBV7-9 to TRBJ2-1, with 7 bases matching TRBD2. The CDR3 runs 17 residues. Losses at the gene ends were 1 base for V and 2 bases for J; bases not matched to a gene: 8. The germline V gene encodes CDR1 SEHNR and CDR2 FQNEAQ (reference sequence). Here the CDR3 reads CASSLERGRRTYNEQFF. The CDR3 region has the DNA TGTGCCAGCAGCTTAGAGCGGGGACGGAGAACCTACAATGAGCAGTTCTTC.

A few counts support this clone. The V gene is TRBV18, the J gene TRBJ2-3, with D maybe TRBD1 (6 bases). The CDR3 covers 14 residues. The germline V and J ends were trimmed by 2 bases and 4 bases, with 10 bases remaining between them. Looked up from germline, CDR1 is KGHSH and CDR2 is LQKENI. The CDR3 protein is CASSPGTSPDTQYF. The CDR3 DNA sequence: TGTGCCAGCTCACCAGGGACATCGCCAGATACGCAGTATTTT.

This chain links TRBV29-1 with TRBJ2-7; TRBD2 might be the D (5 bases). The CDR3 consists of 14 residues. Per germline, CDR1 SQVTM and CDR2 ANQGSEA. V lost 7 bases and J lost 6, with 22 bases in between. The CDR3, as DNA: TGCAGCGCCAGGACGGCCGACTGGAGGACCGAGCAGTACTTC. The encoded protein is CSARTADWRTEQYF.

The chain employs TRBV13 and TRBJ1-2, with 7 bases matching TRBD1. V dropped 5 bases and J dropped 4; count of bases not matched to a gene: 4. Per the germline V gene, CDR1 is PRHDT and CDR2 is FYEKMQ (reference sequence). The length of the CDR3 is 13 residues. This chain's CDR3 is CASSLRQGYGYTF. CDR3 nucleotides: TGTGCCAGCAGCCTCCGACAGGGCTATGGCTACACCTTC.

Written as DNA, the CDR3 is TGCGCCAGCAGCTACCTAGCGGAGATCTACAATGAGCAGTTCTTC. Amino acid sequence: CASSYLAEIYNEQFF. The chain has TRBV5-1 and TRBJ2-1, with 7 bases lining up with TRBD2. J gave up 3 bases and V 3 bases, and 6 bases lay outside the gene matches. The CDR3 has 15 residues. The germline V gene has CDR1 SGHRS and CDR2 YFSETQ.

This clone was counted a few times. The rearrangement joins TRBV10-3 to TRBJ1-2; TRBD1 is a possible D gene (6 bases). The CDR3 length is 14 residues. V gave up 0 bases and J gave up 6 bases, with 11 bases separating them. CDR1 is ENHRY, CDR2 SYGVKD, per germline. The CDR3 here is CAISESWDIHGYTF. The CDR3 DNA reads TGTGCCATCAGTGAGTCGTGGGACATTCATGGCTACACCTTC.

CDR3 coding DNA: TGTGCCAGCAGCAGGGGAAGCACAGATACGCAGTATTTT. Amino acid sequence: CASSRGSTDTQYF. The chain is built from TRBV7-9 and TRBJ2-3; the D gene is possibly TRBD1 (5 bases). Germline loops: CDR1 SEHNR, CDR2 FQNEAQ (reference sequence). V was clipped by 5 bases and J by 0 bases, with 6 bases between them. The CDR3 is 13 residues long.

This clone has more than one count but fewer than ten. V is TRBV11-2 and J is TRBJ2-7; D is possibly TRBD2 (5 bases). Germline assignment: CDR1 SGHAT and CDR2 FQNNGV. The CDR3 runs to 15 residues. V was cut by 1 base and J by 3 bases, with 13 bases left in between. The CDR3 loop reads CASSLAGTRDYEQYF. The DNA of the CDR3 is TGTGCCAGCAGCTTAGCGGGAACCCGTGACTACGAGCAGTACTTC.

This CDR3 reads CASSRSLGADTQYF. The CDR3 coding sequence is TGTGCCAGCAGTCGCTCCCTGGGAGCAGATACGCAGTATTTT. The V gene is TRBV6-5, the J gene TRBJ2-3; D is possibly TRBD2 (5 bases). This CDR3 contains 14 residues. The V and J ends lost 5 bases and 4 bases respectively, with 13 bases between them. Looked up from germline, CDR1 is MNHEY and CDR2 is SVGAGI.

This clone was observed a handful of times. The chain's CDR3 is CAWSATGELFF. The CDR3 DNA is TGTGCCTGGAGTGCAACCGGGGAGCTGTTTTTT. The chain carries TRBV30 and TRBJ2-2; D remains ambiguous. Germline V CDR1 and CDR2: GTSNPN, SVGIG (reference sequence). This CDR3 comprises 11 residues. Trimming removed 1 base at V and 5 bases at J, with 2 bases between.

This clone was seen a few times. The rearrangement links TRBV18 to TRBJ2-1; 12 nucleotides align to TRBD2. The germline V gene encodes CDR1 KGHSH and CDR2 LQKENI. This CDR3 spans 15 amino acids. The junction had 2 bases not matched to a gene; V was cut back by 0 bases and J by 8 bases. CDR3 in amino acids: CASSPPTSGRDEQFF. The DNA for the CDR3 is TGTGCCAGCTCACCACCGACTAGCGGGAGAGATGAGCAGTTCTTC. Complete variable domain (other parts from reference TRBV18 and TRBJ2-1): NAGVMQNPRHLVRRRGQEARLRCSPMKGHSHVYWYRQLPEEGLKFMVYLQKENIIDESGMPKERFSAEFPKEGPSILRIQQVVRGDSAAYFCASSPPTSGRDEQFFGPGTRLTVL.

The chain employs TRBV28 and TRBJ2-7, with D possibly being TRBD2 (6 bases). V was shortened by 2 bases and J by 2 bases, with 10 bases between the two germline ends. The CDR3 runs 14 residues. Germline CDR1 and CDR2: MDHEN and SYDVKM. The CDR3 loop reads CASSLQGGAYEQYF. CDR3 sequence (DNA): TGTGCCAGCAGTTTACAGGGAGGAGCCTACGAGCAGTACTTC.

This rearrangement joins TRBV6-1 to TRBJ2-7, with TRBD2 identical over 12 bases. CDR1 is MNHNS, CDR2 SASEGT, per germline. The CDR3 length is 14 residues. V trimming: 5 bases; J trimming: 4 bases; junction bases outside the gene matches: 3. CDR3 in DNA: TGTGCCAGCAGTAAACTAGCGGGAGGTTACGAGCAGTACTTC. Amino acid sequence: CASSKLAGGYEQYF.

The chain has TRBV29-1 and TRBJ2-1; 7 bases agree with TRBD1. The V and J ends lost 7 bases and 3 bases, in that order; junction bases with no gene match: 9. The germline V gene has CDR1 SQVTM and CDR2 ANQGSEA. This CDR3 comprises 14 residues. In DNA, the CDR3 is TGCAGCGCCCACAGGACAGGAGTCTACAATGAGCAGTTCTTC. It specifies CSAHRTGVYNEQFF.

The chain carries TRBV9 and TRBJ1-1; a possible D gene is TRBD1 (5 bases). The CDR3 loop spans 15 amino acids. Germline-derived CDR1 and CDR2 are SGDLS and YYNGEE. Trimming cost V 1 base and J 5 bases, with 15 bases left between them. The CDR3 DNA sequence: TGTGCCAGCAGCGTACCCCAGGGCCGGGTTACTGAAGCTTTCTTT. Translated: CASSVPQGRVTEAFF.

The table lists this clone with a few counts. In nucleotides, the CDR3 is TGCGCCAGCAGCTTGTCGCGGGAGACCCAGTACTTC. It encodes CASSLSRETQYF. J is TRBJ2-5 and V is TRBV5-1; D remains ambiguous. Germline loops: CDR1 SGHRS, CDR2 YFSETQ. This CDR3 spans 12 amino acids. Deletions cut 1 base from V and 5 bases from J, with 6 bases between.

The chain couples TRBV5-4 to TRBJ2-5; 10 bases agree with TRBD1. This CDR3 has 14 residues. The J segment lost 5 bases and the V segment lost 4 bases, leaving 5 bases of the junction unmatched. CDR1 SGHNT and CDR2 YYREEE come from the germline V gene (reference sequence). CDR3: CASSPDRGRETQYF. In nucleotides, the CDR3 is TGTGCCAGCAGCCCCGACAGGGGGCGCGAGACCCAGTACTTC.

This clone has more than one count but fewer than ten. This chain uses TRBV11-2 with TRBJ2-1; TRBD1 is a possible D gene (6 bases). The germline CDR1 and CDR2 sequences are SGHAT and FQNNGV. V lost 5 bases and J lost 13, with 18 bases in between. The CDR3 has 13 residues. CDR3 sequence: CASSRSRTELQFF. Here the CDR3 DNA reads TGTGCCAGCAGCCGATCAAGGACAGAACTTCAGTTCTTC. Complete variable domain (other parts from reference TRBV11-2 and TRBJ2-1): EAGVAQSPRYKIIEKRQSVAFWCNPISGHATLYWYQQILGQGPKLLIQFQNNGVVDDSQLPKDRFSAERLKGVDSTLKIQPAKLEDSAVYLCASSRSRTELQFFGPGTRLTVL.